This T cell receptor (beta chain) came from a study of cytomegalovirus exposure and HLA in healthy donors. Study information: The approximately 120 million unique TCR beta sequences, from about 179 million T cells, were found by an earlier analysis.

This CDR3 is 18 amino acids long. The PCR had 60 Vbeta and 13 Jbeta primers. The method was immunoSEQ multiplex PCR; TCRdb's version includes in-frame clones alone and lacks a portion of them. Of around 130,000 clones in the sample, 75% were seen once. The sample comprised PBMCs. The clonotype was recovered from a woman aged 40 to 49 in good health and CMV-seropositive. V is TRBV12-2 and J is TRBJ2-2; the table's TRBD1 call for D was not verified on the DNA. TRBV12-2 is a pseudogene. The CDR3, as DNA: TGTGCAAGTCGCTTAGAAGGCTCACAGTCCAAGAACACCGGGGAGCTGTTTTTT. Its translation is CASRLEGSQSKNTGELFF.